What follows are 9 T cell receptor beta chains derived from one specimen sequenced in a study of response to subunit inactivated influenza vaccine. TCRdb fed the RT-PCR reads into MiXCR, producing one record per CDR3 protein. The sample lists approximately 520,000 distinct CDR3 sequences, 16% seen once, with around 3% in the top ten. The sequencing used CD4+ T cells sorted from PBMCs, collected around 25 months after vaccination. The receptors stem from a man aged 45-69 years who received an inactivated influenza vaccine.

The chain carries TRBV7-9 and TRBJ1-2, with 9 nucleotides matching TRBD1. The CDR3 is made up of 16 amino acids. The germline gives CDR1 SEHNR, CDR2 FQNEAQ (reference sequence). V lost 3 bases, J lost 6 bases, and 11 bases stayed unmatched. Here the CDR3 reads CASSLARRQGVDGYTF. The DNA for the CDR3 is TGTGCCAGCAGCTTGGCACGACGACAGGGGGTTGATGGCTACACCTTC. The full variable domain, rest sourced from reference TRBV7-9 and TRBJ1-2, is DTGVSQNPRHKITKRGQNVTFRCDPISEHNRLYWYRQTLGQGPEFLTYFQNEAQLEKSRLLSDRFSAERPKGSFSTLEIQRTEQGDSAMYLCASSLARRQGVDGYTFGSGTRLTVV.

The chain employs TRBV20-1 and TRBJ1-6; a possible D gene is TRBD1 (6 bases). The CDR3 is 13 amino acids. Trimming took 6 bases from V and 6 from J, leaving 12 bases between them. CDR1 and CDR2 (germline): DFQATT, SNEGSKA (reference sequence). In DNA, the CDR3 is TGCAGTGCCAGCAGGGGAGGTAATTCACCCCTCCACTTT. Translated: CSASRGGNSPLHF.

CDR3 nucleotides: TGTGCTAGTGCCCCCGAGGGTGGCAATCAGCCCCAGCATTTT. The encoded protein is CASAPEGGNQPQHF. V and J are TRBV12-5 and TRBJ1-5; D unclear. Trimming shortened V by 7 bases and J by 2 bases, and 12 bases separated the two germline ends. The CDR3 length is 14 residues. CDR1 LGHNT and CDR2 FRNRAP come from the germline V gene.

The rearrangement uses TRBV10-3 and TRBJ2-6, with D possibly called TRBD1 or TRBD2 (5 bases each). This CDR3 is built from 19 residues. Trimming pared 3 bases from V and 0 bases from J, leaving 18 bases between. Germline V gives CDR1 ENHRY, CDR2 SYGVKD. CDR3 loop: CAISDPGAGSNSGANVLTF. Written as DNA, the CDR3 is TGTGCCATCAGTGACCCCGGGGCAGGTAGCAACTCTGGGGCCAACGTCCTGACTTTC.

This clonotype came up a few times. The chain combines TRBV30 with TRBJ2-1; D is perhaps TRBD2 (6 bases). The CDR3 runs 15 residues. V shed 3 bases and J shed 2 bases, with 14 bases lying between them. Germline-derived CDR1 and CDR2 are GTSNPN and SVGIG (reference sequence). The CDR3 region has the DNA TGTGCCTGGAGGGATTCCGGGGGTACCTACAATGAGCAGTTCTTC. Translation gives CAWRDSGGTYNEQFF.

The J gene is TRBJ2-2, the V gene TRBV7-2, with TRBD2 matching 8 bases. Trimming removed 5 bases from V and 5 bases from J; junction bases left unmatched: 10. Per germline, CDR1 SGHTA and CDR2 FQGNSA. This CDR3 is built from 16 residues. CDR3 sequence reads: CASSITSGRGTGELFF. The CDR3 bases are TGTGCCAGCAGCATAACCAGCGGGAGAGGAACCGGGGAGCTGTTTTTT.

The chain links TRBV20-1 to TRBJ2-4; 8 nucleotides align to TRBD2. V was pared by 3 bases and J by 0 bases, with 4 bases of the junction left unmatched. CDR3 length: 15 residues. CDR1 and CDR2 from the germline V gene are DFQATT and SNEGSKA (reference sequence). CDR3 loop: CSASRAGVAKNIQYF. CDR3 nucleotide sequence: TGCAGTGCTAGTAGAGCGGGAGTAGCCAAAAACATTCAGTACTTC.

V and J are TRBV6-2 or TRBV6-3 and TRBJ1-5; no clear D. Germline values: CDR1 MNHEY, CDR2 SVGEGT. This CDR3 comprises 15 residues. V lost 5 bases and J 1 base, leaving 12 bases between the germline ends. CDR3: CASSRTRPSNQPQHF. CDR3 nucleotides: TGTGCCAGCAGTCGGACTCGACCGAGCAATCAGCCCCAGCATTTT.

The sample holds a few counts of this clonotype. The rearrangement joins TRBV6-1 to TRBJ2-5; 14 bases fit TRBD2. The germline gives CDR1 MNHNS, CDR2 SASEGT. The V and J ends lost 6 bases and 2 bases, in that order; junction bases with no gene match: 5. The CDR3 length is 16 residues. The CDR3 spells CASRRTSGGWQETQYF. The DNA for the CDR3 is TGTGCCAGCAGGAGGACTAGCGGGGGGTGGCAAGAGACCCAGTACTTC.